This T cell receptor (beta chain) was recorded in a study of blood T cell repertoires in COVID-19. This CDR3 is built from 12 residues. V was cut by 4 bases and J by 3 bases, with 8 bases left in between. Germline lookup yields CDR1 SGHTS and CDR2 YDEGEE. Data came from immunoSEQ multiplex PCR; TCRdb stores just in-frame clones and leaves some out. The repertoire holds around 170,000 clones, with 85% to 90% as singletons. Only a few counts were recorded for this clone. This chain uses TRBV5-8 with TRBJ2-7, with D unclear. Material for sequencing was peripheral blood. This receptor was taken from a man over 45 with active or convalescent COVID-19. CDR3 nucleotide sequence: TGTGCCAGCAGCCTGACGGGCTACGAGCAGTACTTC. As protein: CASSLTGYEQYF.